The sequence of this TCR beta chain was determined in a study of glioma-infiltrating T cells after dendritic cell vaccination listed by TCRdb under 2016. Regarding the research as a whole: A cohort of about 15 glioblastoma patients from Phase I and II dendritic cell vaccination trials was included, of whom 9 were newly diagnosed and 6 had recurrent disease. Autologous tumor lysate-pulsed dendritic cell vaccination was administered to the patients between the early 2000s and the early 2010s. To make the vaccine, monocyte-derived dendritic cells were cultured for approximately 7 days with IL-4 and GM-CSF and then pulsed overnight with autologous tumor lysate. Each patient was given three intradermal dendritic cell vaccine injections, spaced two weeks apart, in the arm below the axilla. Deep sequencing of TCR beta CDR3 regions was used to quantify tumor-infiltrating lymphocyte content and compare tumor and blood repertoires in dendritic cell-vaccinated glioblastoma patients. Survival after dendritic cell vaccination was correlated with TCR sequencing metrics such as TIL content and the overlap between tumor and blood repertoires. Broader findings and caveats from the paper: TCR clonality showed no direct relationship with survival, which suggests that a diverse polyclonal response may be important. The cohort was small and heterogeneous, only a few patients had full blood and tumor sets, and even fewer had initial-recurrent tumor pairs. Longer time to progression and overall survival after dendritic cell vaccination were predicted by higher estimated pretreatment TIL content. The three-group TCR overlap response model was characterized as speculative, and prospective validation of the model was stated to be required.

This clone was recorded a few times. Its antigen remains unidentified. Base qualities are missing; no much larger clone stands one base away. Reading the label with the study, this specimen's time point is: after dendritic cell vaccination, including at tumor progression/relapse. Patients were selected for having adequate residual fresh-frozen tumor tissue and more than two years of available survival data. Although molecular status otherwise differed among the glioblastoma patients, no patient had an isocitrate dehydrogenase mutation. PBMC were collected before vaccination, two weeks after the third vaccination, and at tumor progression if tumor progression occurred. Genomic DNA was extracted with the Qiagen DNeasy Blood extraction Kit. CDR1 and CDR2 were assigned from the germline V gene (reference sequence) as DFQATT and SNEGSKA. The CDR3 runs 11 amino acids, cysteine and phenylalanine included. Left in the record is the CDR3 DNA by itself, 33 bases read in frame from the first base.

The immunoSEQ assay amplified TCRB CDR3 regions from 2 micrograms of genomic DNA, or from all available DNA when less than that amount was available. The multiplex PCR employed 60 forward primers targeting TCR V beta segments and 13 reverse primers targeting J beta segments. To estimate the number of reads per starting template, synthetic control templates were added to each sample at limiting dilution. Sequencing produced 87 bp reads on the Illumina HiSeq System. The authors' pipeline ran thus. PCR and sequencing errors were removed by a nearest neighbor algorithm that merged closely related sequences. TCR overlap was measured as the percentage of unique tumor TCR beta sequences also present in the same patient's peripheral blood. Held by TCRdb, this immuneACCESS table contains in-frame sequences only and omits some clones. Under half of the omission traces to an unresolved V gene where checked; the cause of the rest is unknown. V and J calls and clone size come straight from that table; D and trimming were deduced from the DNA. This sample lists 91,000 or so clones; approximately 84% were detected once. 5.4% of the sample is taken by the ten largest.

The chain employs TRBV20-1 and TRBJ2-1; the junction holds 8 bases that match TRBD2. The sequencing used blood, collected after dendritic cell vaccination. The source is a human donor with glioblastoma. The encoded CDR3 is CSGGAGNEQFF. The DNA sequence reads TGCAGCGGGGGGGCCGGGAATGAGCAGTTCTTC.